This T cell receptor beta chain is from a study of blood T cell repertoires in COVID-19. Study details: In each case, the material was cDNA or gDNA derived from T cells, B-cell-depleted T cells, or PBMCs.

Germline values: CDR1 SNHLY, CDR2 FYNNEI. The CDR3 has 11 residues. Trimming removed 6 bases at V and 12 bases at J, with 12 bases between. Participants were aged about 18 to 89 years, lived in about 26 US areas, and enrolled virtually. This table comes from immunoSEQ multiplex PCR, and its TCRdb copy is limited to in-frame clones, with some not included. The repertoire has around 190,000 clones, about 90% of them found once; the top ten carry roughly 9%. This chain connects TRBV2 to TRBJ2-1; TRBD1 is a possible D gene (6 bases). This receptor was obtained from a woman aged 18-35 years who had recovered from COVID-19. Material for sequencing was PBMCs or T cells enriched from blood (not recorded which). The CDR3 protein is CASRETGLQFF. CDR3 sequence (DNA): TGTGCCAGCAGAGAGACAGGATTGCAGTTCTTC.